Listed below are T cell receptor beta chains from one sample, sequenced in a study of identical twins. TCRdb re-called the 5' RACE reads with MiXCR, one entry per CDR3 protein. The sample records 520,000 or so distinct CDR3 sequences, 22% being singletons. This sample also belongs to another study, concerning T cells expressing NK-cell markers.

The source material was CD4+ T cells sorted from blood. The receptors here all came from a woman between 18 and 29 years old in good health. Each CDR3 is given with its conserved first and last residue. The D gene is left open where the match is weak. Size values are once, few and many counts, or a class for expanded clones, and some rows have none.

abundance,d_gene,v_gene,j_gene,CDR3aa,CDR3nt
medium-sized,NA,TRBV7-9,TRBJ2-3,CASRETATSTDTQYF,TGTGCCAGCAGGGAGACTGCGACTAGCACAGATACGCAGTATTTT
few,NA,TRBV5-5,TRBJ2-1,CASSLPQQLVPKGEQFF,TGTGCCAGCAGCTTGCCCCAGCAGCTAGTCCCGAAGGGTGAGCAGTTCTTC
NA,NA,TRBV5-1,TRBJ2-3,CASSSVDSTDTQYF,TGCGCCAGCAGCTCGGTGGACAGCACAGATACGCAGTATTTT
few,NA,TRBV12-3/TRBV12-4,TRBJ2-3,CASSLDQGRQIDTQYF,TGTGCCAGCAGTTTAGATCAGGGACGTCAGATAGATACGCAGTATTTT
NA,NA,TRBV20-1,TRBJ2-7,CSASPSMTEQYF,TGCAGTGCTAGCCCCTCCATGACCGAGCAGTACTTC
NA,TRBD2,TRBV20-1,TRBJ2-3,CSARDLRSERERGDTQYF,TGCAGTGCTAGAGATTTGAGGTCAGAGCGGGAAAGAGGAGATACGCAGTATTTT
many,TRBD1,TRBV5-1,TRBJ1-2,CASSNKAGGEGYGYTF,TGCGCCAGCAGCAACAAAGCAGGGGGCGAAGGGTATGGCTACACCTTC
few,NA,TRBV6-5,TRBJ2-3,CASSTHPIDTQYF,TGTGCCAGCAGTACTCACCCGATAGATACGCAGTATTTT
NA,TRBD2,TRBV25-1,TRBJ2-1,CASSLAGGGIYNEQFF,TGTGCCAGCAGTCTCGCCGGGGGGGGGATCTACAATGAGCAGTTCTTC
NA,NA,TRBV20-1,TRBJ1-1,CSATQTRTTEAFF,TGCAGTGCAACGCAGACACGGACCACTGAAGCTTTCTTT
NA,NA,TRBV6-5,TRBJ2-7,CASSYRDGWTYEQYF,TGTGCCAGCAGTTACCGGGACGGCTGGACCTACGAGCAGTACTTC
NA,TRBD1,TRBV11-2,TRBJ2-7,CASSLRTGVNHEQYF,TGTGCCAGCAGTCTCAGGACAGGGGTAAACCACGAGCAGTACTTC
NA,TRBD2,TRBV12-3/TRBV12-4,TRBJ2-7,CASKAGYEQYF,TGTGCCAGCAAAGCGGGGTACGAGCAGTACTTC
NA,NA,TRBV5-1,TRBJ2-7,CASSGARTYEQYF,TGCGCCAGCAGCGGGGCCAGAACCTACGAGCAGTACTTC
NA,NA,TRBV12-3/TRBV12-4,TRBJ1-3,CASSFGGDSGNTIYF,TGTGCCAGCAGTTTTGGGGGAGACTCTGGAAACACCATATATTTT
many,NA,TRBV7-2,TRBJ2-7,CASSSQGSYEQYF,TGTGCCAGCAGCTCCCAAGGCTCCTACGAGCAGTACTTC
NA,NA,TRBV6-1,TRBJ2-4,CASIKGQDDLAKNIQYF,TGTGCCAGCATAAAGGGGCAGGACGACTTAGCCAAAAACATTCAGTACTTC
many,TRBD1,TRBV3-1,TRBJ1-2,CASSRTGGDYGYTF,TGTGCCAGCAGTCGGACAGGGGGCGACTATGGCTACACCTTC
many,TRBD2,TRBV12-5,TRBJ2-7,CASGFGSGGAYEQYF,TGTGCTAGTGGTTTTGGTAGCGGGGGGGCCTACGAGCAGTACTTC
many,TRBD1,TRBV5-1,TRBJ1-5,CASSVGQGNQPQHF,TGTGCCAGCAGCGTGGGACAGGGCAATCAGCCCCAGCATTTT
few,TRBD2,TRBV5-1,TRBJ2-1,CASSLEGSGRVYNEQFF,TGCGCCAGCAGCTTGGAGGGTAGCGGGAGGGTCTACAATGAGCAGTTCTTC
NA,TRBD2,TRBV6-5,TRBJ2-1,CASRGGPNEQFF,TGTGCCAGCCGCGGGGGGCCTAATGAGCAGTTCTTC
few,TRBD2,TRBV20-1,TRBJ2-1,CSAPTSGEYNEQFF,TGCAGTGCTCCGACTAGCGGGGAATACAATGAGCAGTTCTTC
NA,NA,TRBV18,TRBJ2-2,CASKTVENRGGELFF,TGTGCCAGCAAAACCGTGGAAAATCGGGGCGGGGAGCTGTTTTTT
few,NA,TRBV7-3,TRBJ2-7,CASSLTLGATQYF,TGTGCCAGCAGCTTAACTCTTGGAGCCACGCAGTACTTC
few,TRBD2,TRBV5-1,TRBJ2-1,CASSISTSGFDNEQFF,TGCGCCAGCAGCATCTCGACTAGCGGTTTCGACAATGAGCAGTTCTTC
NA,TRBD1,TRBV7-3,TRBJ1-6,CASSLTGQGSSPLHF,TGTGCCAGCAGCTTAACCGGACAGGGGAGTTCACCCCTCCACTTT
NA,TRBD2,TRBV14,TRBJ2-3,CASSQDGRGSDTQYF,TGTGCCAGCAGCCAAGACGGGAGGGGCTCAGATACGCAGTATTTT
few,NA,TRBV20-1,TRBJ1-5,CSAHGGGNQPQHF,TGCAGTGCCCATGGGGGAGGCAATCAGCCCCAGCATTTT
few,NA,TRBV7-9,TRBJ2-3,CASSSLPKSTDTQYF,TGTGCCAGCAGCTCCCTTCCTAAATCCACAGATACGCAGTATTTT
NA,NA,TRBV20-1,TRBJ2-1,CSASRPVSSREQFF,TGCAGTGCTAGCCGTCCGGTTAGTTCCCGTGAGCAGTTCTTC
NA,NA,TRBV5-5,TRBJ1-2,CASSHQPGDYGYTF,TGTGCCAGCAGCCACCAACCAGGGGACTATGGCTACACCTTC
few,TRBD2,TRBV6-1,TRBJ2-1,CASRTAGREGLYEQFF,TGTGCCAGCAGAACCGCGGGACGGGAGGGCCTCTATGAGCAGTTCTTC
few,NA,TRBV21-1,TRBJ2-7,CASSKEDREYF,TGTGCCAGCAGCAAAGAGGACAGGGAGTACTTC
NA,NA,TRBV6-1,TRBJ2-2,CACLQGPRNGGELFF,TGTGCCTGTCTTCAGGGACCCCGAAACGGCGGGGAGCTGTTTTTT
few,NA,TRBV6-4,TRBJ2-3,CASSLRKSDTQYF,TGTGCCAGCAGTTTAAGGAAGTCAGATACGCAGTATTTT
NA,TRBD1,TRBV5-1,TRBJ2-5,CASSLGPDSGTGRGTQYF,TGCGCCAGCAGCTTGGGCCCTGACTCAGGGACAGGTCGAGGGACCCAGTACTTC
few,NA,TRBV25-1,TRBJ2-1,CASSDQGRLVYNEQFF,TGTGCCAGCAGTGACCAGGGACGCCTCGTCTACAATGAGCAGTTCTTC
NA,NA,TRBV9,TRBJ2-1,CASSVSPINEQFF,TGTGCCAGCAGCGTGTCTCCAATAAATGAGCAGTTCTTC
NA,NA,TRBV6-6,TRBJ1-2,CASSYEGYTF,TGTGCCAGCAGTTACGAAGGCTACACCTTC
few,TRBD2,TRBV20-1,TRBJ2-1,CSAPSGHNEQFF,TGCAGTGCCCCTAGCGGACACAATGAGCAGTTCTTC
NA,TRBD1,TRBV5-1,TRBJ2-5,CASSRRQGPETQYF,TGCGCCAGCAGCCGAAGACAGGGTCCGGAGACCCAGTACTTC
many,NA,TRBV27,TRBJ1-5,CASSLYLNQPQHF,TGTGCCAGCAGTTTATACCTGAATCAGCCCCAGCATTTT
NA,TRBD2,TRBV9,TRBJ2-3,CASSAGTSGYTDTQYF,TGTGCCAGCAGCGCCGGGACTAGCGGGTACACAGATACGCAGTATTTT
once,NA,TRBV27,TRBJ2-7,CASSSMWTGVGFKQYF,TGTGCCAGCAGTTCGATGTGGACGGGTGTCGGTTTTAAGCAGTACTTC
NA,TRBD1,TRBV11-3,TRBJ2-7,CASSWVGQGPYEQYF,TGTGCCAGCAGCTGGGTGGGACAGGGACCCTACGAGCAGTACTTC
NA,NA,TRBV11-2,TRBJ2-3,CASSLVFIGPSTDTQYF,TGTGCCAGCAGCTTAGTTTTTATCGGCCCTAGCACAGATACGCAGTATTTT
NA,NA,TRBV20-1,TRBJ2-7,CSARALEASRLFSYEQYF,TGCAGTGCTAGAGCTTTAGAGGCCTCGAGGCTGTTCTCCTACGAGCAGTACTTC
NA,NA,TRBV27,TRBJ2-3,CASSFLAVGIPTDTQYF,TGTGCCAGCAGTTTTTTAGCGGTGGGGATTCCGACAGATACGCAGTATTTT
few,NA,TRBV28,TRBJ2-5,CASNGGGRETQYF,TGTGCCAGCAACGGAGGAGGGAGGGAGACCCAGTACTTC
few,NA,TRBV7-9,TRBJ1-1,CASSLVVREAFF,TGTGCCAGCAGCTTAGTTGTCAGGGAAGCTTTCTTT
NA,NA,TRBV12-5,TRBJ2-7,CASSFEREQYF,TGTGCTAGTTCGTTTGAACGCGAGCAGTACTTC